Shown below are 24 T cell receptor beta chains from a single sample sequenced in a study of T cell changes during pregnancy in multiple sclerosis. This table comes from immunoSEQ multiplex PCR, and its TCRdb copy is limited to in-frame clones, with some not included. Among about 75,000 clones, 94% were seen once, and the ten largest hold roughly 0.14%. The sequencing used CD4+ T cells from peripheral blood mononuclear cells, collected after pregnancy. These receptors were collected from a female donor with multiple sclerosis, enrolled in a pregnancy study.

V gene TRBV29-1 combines with J gene TRBJ2-5; 8 positions agree with TRBD2. The CDR3 spans 14 residues. CDR1 and CDR2 from the germline V gene are SQVTM and ANQGSEA. V was clipped by 8 bases and J by 4 bases; unmatched bases: 12. CDR3 sequence reads: CSFIMGGRRETQYF. CDR3 bases: TGCAGCTTCATAATGGGCGGGAGGAGAGAGACCCAGTACTTC.

This clone was detected only a few times. The V gene is TRBV11-2, the J gene TRBJ2-3; 10 nucleotides align to TRBD1. With V trimmed by 8 bases and J by 4 bases, 9 bases remained unmatched. The CDR3 extends over 15 amino acids. Germline V gives CDR1 SGHAT, CDR2 FQNNGV. The CDR3 loop is CASGNDRGLADTQYF. CDR3 sequence (DNA): TGTGCCAGCGGGAACGACAGGGGGCTTGCAGATACGCAGTATTTT.

J is TRBJ2-1 and V is TRBV19; weak D call: TRBD2 (5 bases). Germline V gene lookup returns CDR1 LNHDA and CDR2 SQIVND (reference sequence). The ends were cut back, 7 bases at V and 8 bases at J, with 18 bases in the middle. The CDR3 totals 14 residues. The CDR3 sequence is CASTNQGLPYEQFF. CDR3 nucleotides: TGTGCCAGTACCAATCAAGGACTCCCCTATGAGCAGTTCTTC.

J is TRBJ2-3 and V is TRBV19, with D maybe TRBD2 (6 bases). V was clipped by 5 bases and J by 2 bases, with 11 bases between them. The germline gives CDR1 LNHDA, CDR2 SQIVND (reference sequence). This CDR3 is built from 14 residues. CDR3: CASSGGTYTDTQYF. CDR3 nucleotides: TGTGCCAGTAGTGGCGGGACTTACACAGATACGCAGTATTTT.

The chain is built from TRBV28 and TRBJ2-5; TRBD2 agrees at 9 bases. Germline CDR1 is MDHEN and CDR2 is SYDVKM. The CDR3 has 15 residues. Germline trimming cut 5 bases from V and 4 bases from J; bases unmatched to any gene: 8. CDR3 loop: CASSASGLAGETQYF. In DNA form, the CDR3 reads TGTGCCAGCAGTGCCTCGGGACTAGCTGGAGAGACCCAGTACTTC. The whole variable domain, filled in from reference TRBV28 and TRBJ2-5, reads DVKVTQSSRYLVKRTGEKVFLECVQDMDHENMFWYRQDPGLGLRLIYFSYDVKMKEKGDIPEGYSVSREKKERFSLILESASTNQTSMYLCASSASGLAGETQYFGPGTRLLVL.

The chain links TRBV11-2 to TRBJ2-7, with TRBD2 matching 10 bases. The V gene end was trimmed by 2 bases and the J gene end by 4 bases; junction bases not matched to a gene: 11. There are 17 residues in the CDR3. In germline, CDR1 is SGHAT, CDR2 FQNNGV. The CDR3, as DNA: TGTGCCAGCAGCTTACGTCCTAGCGGGAGTGGTGATTACGAGCAGTACTTC. Residues: CASSLRPSGSGDYEQYF.

In its sample, this clone was seen once. The chain has TRBV21-1 and TRBJ2-2; the table calls TRBD2, which could not be checked here. TRBV21-1 is a pseudogene segment. The CDR3 runs to 21 residues. The CDR3 DNA follows: TGTGCCAGCAGCAAAGGTCGGCGGGAGGTACTACGAAGAACGAACACCGGGGAGCTGTTTTTT. This codes for CASSKGRREVLRRTNTGELFF.

This clone was detected a few times. In DNA form, the CDR3 reads TGCGCCAGCAGCAGGACAGGGGGCGGGAACACTGAAGCTTTCTTT. It yields the protein CASSRTGGGNTEAFF. The J gene is TRBJ1-1, the V gene TRBV5-1; TRBD1 aligns across 11 bases. The CDR3 runs 15 residues. V lost 4 bases, J lost 1 base, and 3 bases stayed unmatched. In germline, CDR1 is SGHRS, CDR2 YFSETQ.

The chain employs TRBV4-1 and TRBJ2-6; tentative D call: TRBD2 (6 bases). The CDR3 sequence is 16 residues long. V was trimmed by 4 bases and J by 0 bases, leaving 10 bases between them. Germline V gene lookup returns CDR1 MGHRA and CDR2 YSYEKL. CDR3 sequence reads: CASSRAGSSGANVLTF. The CDR3 coding sequence is TGCGCCAGCAGCCGGGCCGGGAGCTCTGGGGCCAACGTCCTGACTTTC.

This clone was detected once. V gene TRBV10-3 combines with J gene TRBJ2-3; no reliable D call. Trimming left V 0 bases short and J 0 bases short, with 7 bases between. The CDR3 totals 15 residues. Germline V gene data show CDR1 as ENHRY and CDR2 as SYGVKD. The CDR3 DNA reads as TGTGCCATCAGTGAGTCGAGTTCGAGCACAGATACGCAGTATTTT. It translates to CAISESSSSTDTQYF.

The table lists this clone with a count of one. The gene calls are TRBV19 and TRBJ2-5; 10 positions match TRBD1. J lost 5 bases, V lost 4 bases, and 7 bases had no gene match. Germline CDR1 is LNHDA and CDR2 is SQIVND (reference sequence). The CDR3 is made up of 15 amino acids. The CDR3 reads CASSTLGQGRETQYF. The CDR3 DNA sequence: TGTGCCAGTAGTACCTTGGGACAGGGGCGGGAGACCCAGTACTTC. Supplemented by reference TRBV19 and TRBJ2-5, the full variable domain reads DGGITQSPKYLFRKEGQNVTLSCEQNLNHDAMYWYRQDPGQGLRLIYYSQIVNDFQKGDIAEGYSVSREKKESFPLTVTSAQKNPTAFYLCASSTLGQGRETQYFGPGTRLLVL.

The CDR3 here is CASSTTRDRLPEQFF. The CDR3 region has the DNA TGTGCCAGCAGTACTACCCGGGACAGGTTACCTGAGCAGTTCTTC. This chain uses TRBV6-5 with TRBJ2-1; 8 bases agree with TRBD1. The CDR3 consists of 15 residues. The germline V gene encodes CDR1 MNHEY and CDR2 SVGAGI. V gave up 5 bases and J gave up 9 bases; unmatched junction bases: 12.

The chain uses TRBV5-1 and TRBJ1-2; D is perhaps TRBD1 (5 bases). This CDR3 region has 13 residues. V was trimmed by 1 base and J by 5 bases, leaving 9 bases between them. Germline V gives CDR1 SGHRS, CDR2 YFSETQ. CDR3 sequence: CASSLSDRYGYTF. The DNA of the CDR3 is TGCGCCAGCAGCTTGAGTGACAGATATGGCTACACCTTC. Combining the CDR3 with reference TRBV5-1 and TRBJ1-2 gives the whole variable domain KAGVTQTPRYLIKTRGQQVTLSCSPISGHRSVSWYQQTPGQGLQFLFEYFSETQRNKGNFPGRFSGRQFSNSRSEMNVSTLELGDSALYLCASSLSDRYGYTFGSGTRLTVV.

This clone came up once. The chain carries TRBV7-9 and TRBJ2-7; perhaps TRBD1 as D (5 bases). The V end lost 1 base, the J end lost 7 bases, and 23 bases lay between the germline ends. CDR3 length: 17 amino acids. In germline, CDR1 is SEHNR, CDR2 FQNEAQ (reference sequence). CDR3 region: CASSLGVRGGHQQEQYF. The CDR3 bases are TGTGCCAGCAGCTTAGGGGTACGCGGCGGACATCAGCAGGAGCAGTACTTC.

DNA for the CDR3: TGTGCCACCAGCAGAGATTTCGAGACAGCGTGGCAGTACTTC. Amino acid sequence: CATSRDFETAWQYF. The V gene is TRBV15, the J gene TRBJ2-7, with D possibly being TRBD1 (5 bases). V lost 0 bases, J lost 9 bases, and 15 bases lay in between. The length of the CDR3 is 14 residues. Germline CDR1 is LNHNV and CDR2 is YYDKDF (reference sequence).

Notes on this clone: Sequence at one end of the junction differs from germline and may be a read error. The chain combines TRBV5-4 with TRBJ2-3; TRBD1 agrees at 9 bases. In germline, CDR1 is SGHNT, CDR2 YYREEE (reference sequence). The CDR3 extends over 14 amino acids. The CDR3 DNA sequence: TGTGCCAGCACCCCGGGACAGGGCCGCCAGAATATGAATTTT. It encodes CASTPGQGRQNMNF.

This chain joins TRBV7-3 and TRBJ1-1, with TRBD1 as a possible D gene (6 bases). V lost 4 bases and J lost 5, with 11 bases in between. This CDR3 is built from 13 residues. The V gene's germline CDR1 is SGHTA and CDR2 FQGTGA. In DNA, the CDR3 is TGTGCCAGCAGCTCACAGGGTGGAACTGAAGCTTTCTTT. It specifies CASSSQGGTEAFF. Together with reference TRBV7-3 and TRBJ1-1, the CDR3 gives the full variable domain: GAGVSQTPSNKVTEKGKYVELRCDPISGHTALYWYRQSLGQGPEFLIYFQGTGAADDSGLPNDRFFAVRPEGSVSTLKIQRTERGDSAVYLCASSSQGGTEAFFGQGTRLTVV.

V and J are TRBV15 and TRBJ2-1, with a possible D match to TRBD1 (5 bases). V was cut by 2 bases and J by 0 bases, with 14 bases left in between. The CDR3 is 17 amino acids. Germline V gene data show CDR1 as LNHNV and CDR2 as YYDKDF (reference sequence). Written as DNA, the CDR3 is TGTGCCACCAGCAGATCTAGGGGTACGAGCTCCTACAATGAGCAGTTCTTC. Translated: CATSRSRGTSSYNEQFF.

The J gene is TRBJ2-7, the V gene TRBV10-3; 10 positions agree with TRBD1. The V gene's germline CDR1 is ENHRY and CDR2 SYGVKD. Losses at the gene ends were 3 bases for V and 1 base for J; bases not matched to a gene: 6. The CDR3 is 16 residues long. The CDR3 region has the DNA TGTGCCATCAGTGAAAGACAGGGGGCCCCATCCTACGAGCAGTACTTC. Protein sequence: CAISERQGAPSYEQYF.

J is TRBJ2-1 and V is TRBV6-5; D gene uncertain. Looked up from germline, CDR1 is MNHEY and CDR2 is SVGAGI. This CDR3 spans 14 amino acids. V was shortened by 2 bases and J by 6 bases, with 11 bases between the two germline ends. CDR3 protein: CASSYNVPGNEQFF. CDR3 in DNA: TGTGCCAGCAGTTACAATGTCCCAGGCAATGAGCAGTTCTTC.

The V call is TRBV9, the J call TRBJ2-5; possible D gene TRBD2, 5 bases. V was shortened by 7 bases and J by 5 bases, with 12 bases between the two germline ends. There are 12 residues in the CDR3. Germline CDR1 is SGDLS and CDR2 is YYNGEE. CDR3 sequence (DNA): TGTGCCAGCTCTCGGTGGGAGGAGACCCAGTACTTC. The encoded protein is CASSRWEETQYF.

The chain combines TRBV11-3 with TRBJ2-1; TRBD2 aligns across 9 bases. V dropped 3 bases and J dropped 0; count of bases not matched to a gene: 0. Germline V gene lookup returns CDR1 SGHNT and CDR2 YENEEA. The CDR3 sequence is 15 residues long. CDR3 DNA: TGTGCCAGCAGCTTTAGCGGGAGCTCCTACAATGAGCAGTTCTTC. It translates to CASSFSGSSYNEQFF.

The genes are TRBV7-6 and TRBJ2-1, with 10 bases that match TRBD2. This CDR3 has 14 residues. The V and J ends lost 5 bases and 13 bases, in that order; junction bases with no gene match: 11. Germline V CDR1 and CDR2: SGHVS, FNYEAQ. CDR3 nucleotide sequence: TGTGCCAGCAGCCGACAGAATCTAGCGGGAGTACAGTTCTTC. This encodes CASSRQNLAGVQFF.

The chain links TRBV29-1 to TRBJ2-3; D ambiguous. The CDR3 sequence is 11 residues long. Germline V CDR1 and CDR2: SQVTM, ANQGSEA. V was trimmed by 5 bases and J by 3 bases, leaving 6 bases between them. The CDR3 nucleotides are TGCAGCGTTAAGCCAACAGATACGCAGTATTTT. It encodes CSVKPTDTQYF.